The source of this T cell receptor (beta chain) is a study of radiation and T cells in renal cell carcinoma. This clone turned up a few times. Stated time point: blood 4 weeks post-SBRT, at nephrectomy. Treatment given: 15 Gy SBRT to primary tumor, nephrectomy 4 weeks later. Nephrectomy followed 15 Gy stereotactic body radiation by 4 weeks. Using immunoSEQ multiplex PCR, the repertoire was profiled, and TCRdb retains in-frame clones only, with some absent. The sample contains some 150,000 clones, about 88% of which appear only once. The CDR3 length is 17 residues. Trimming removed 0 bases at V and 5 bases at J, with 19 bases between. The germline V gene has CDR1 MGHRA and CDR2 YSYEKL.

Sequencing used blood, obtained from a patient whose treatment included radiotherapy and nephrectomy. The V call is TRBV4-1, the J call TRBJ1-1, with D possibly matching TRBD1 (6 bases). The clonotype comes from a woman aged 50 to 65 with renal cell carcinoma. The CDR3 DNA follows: TGCGCCAGCAGCCAAGATCCCGATTTCACAGGGAGAACTGAAGCTTTCTTT. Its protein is CASSQDPDFTGRTEAFF.